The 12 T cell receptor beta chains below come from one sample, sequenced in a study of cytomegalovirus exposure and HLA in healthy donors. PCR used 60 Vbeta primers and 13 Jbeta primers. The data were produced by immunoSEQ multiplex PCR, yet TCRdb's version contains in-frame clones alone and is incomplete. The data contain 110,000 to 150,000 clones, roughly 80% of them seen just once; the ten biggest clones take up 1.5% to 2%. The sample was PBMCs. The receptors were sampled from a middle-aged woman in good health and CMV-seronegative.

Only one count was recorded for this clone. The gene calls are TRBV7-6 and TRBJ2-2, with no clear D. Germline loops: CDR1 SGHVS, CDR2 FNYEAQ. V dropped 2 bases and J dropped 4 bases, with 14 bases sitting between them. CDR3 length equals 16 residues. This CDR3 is CASSLRQVVFTGELFF. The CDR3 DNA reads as TGTGCCAGCAGCTTACGCCAGGTCGTCTTCACCGGGGAGCTGTTTTTT.

In DNA form, the CDR3 reads TGTGCCAGCAGATACGGGGACAGAGTGAACACTGAAGCTTTCTTT. It translates to CASRYGDRVNTEAFF. V usage is TRBV11-2 and J usage is TRBJ1-1, with 7 bases identical to TRBD1. Germline trimming cut 6 bases from V and 0 bases from J; bases unmatched to any gene: 7. The germline V gene encodes CDR1 SGHAT and CDR2 FQNNGV. CDR3 size: 15 residues.

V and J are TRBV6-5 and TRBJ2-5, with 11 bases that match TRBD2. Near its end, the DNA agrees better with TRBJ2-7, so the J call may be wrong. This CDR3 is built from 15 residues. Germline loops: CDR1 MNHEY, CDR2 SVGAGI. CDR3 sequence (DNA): TGTGCCAGCAGTTATTCACTAGCGGGAGTCGCCGAGCAGTACTTC. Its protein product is CASSYSLAGVAEQYF.

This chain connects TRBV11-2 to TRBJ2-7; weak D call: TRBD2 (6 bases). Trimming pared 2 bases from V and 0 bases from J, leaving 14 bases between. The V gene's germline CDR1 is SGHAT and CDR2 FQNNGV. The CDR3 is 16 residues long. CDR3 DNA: TGTGCCAGCAGCTTACTGGGAGGTACTAGCTCCTACGAGCAGTACTTC. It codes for CASSLLGGTSSYEQYF. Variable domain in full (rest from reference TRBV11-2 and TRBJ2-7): EAGVAQSPRYKIIEKRQSVAFWCNPISGHATLYWYQQILGQGPKLLIQFQNNGVVDDSQLPKDRFSAERLKGVDSTLKIQPAKLEDSAVYLCASSLLGGTSSYEQYFGPGTRLTVT.

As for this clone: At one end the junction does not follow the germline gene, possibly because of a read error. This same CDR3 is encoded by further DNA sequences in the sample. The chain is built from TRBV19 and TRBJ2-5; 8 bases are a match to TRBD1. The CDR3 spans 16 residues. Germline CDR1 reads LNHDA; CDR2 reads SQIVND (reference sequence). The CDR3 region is CASSNRTGSKAETQYF. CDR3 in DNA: TGTGCTAGTAGTAACCGGACAGGGTCGAAGGCGGAGACCCAGTACTTC.

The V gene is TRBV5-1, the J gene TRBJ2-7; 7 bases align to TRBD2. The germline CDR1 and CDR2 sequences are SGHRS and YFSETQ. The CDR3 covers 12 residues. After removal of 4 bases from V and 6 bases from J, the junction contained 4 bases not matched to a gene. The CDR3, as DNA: TGCGCCAGCAGCGTAGGGACTACCGAGCAGTACTTC. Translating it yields CASSVGTTEQYF.

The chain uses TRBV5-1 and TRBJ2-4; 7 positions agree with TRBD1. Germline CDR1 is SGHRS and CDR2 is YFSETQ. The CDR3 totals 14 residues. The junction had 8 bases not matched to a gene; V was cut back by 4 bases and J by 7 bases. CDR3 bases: TGCGCCAGCAGCAAACAGGGGCCTGTGAACATTCAGTACTTC. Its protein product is CASSKQGPVNIQYF.

CDR3 nucleotide sequence: TGTGCCAGCCAGGGGCCCCGGGGCTACACCTTC. It codes for CASQGPRGYTF. The J gene is TRBJ1-2, the V gene TRBV28; possibly TRBD1 for D (6 bases). V lost 8 bases and J lost 8, with 12 bases in between. The CDR3 is 11 amino acids. Germline-derived CDR1 and CDR2 are MDHEN and SYDVKM.

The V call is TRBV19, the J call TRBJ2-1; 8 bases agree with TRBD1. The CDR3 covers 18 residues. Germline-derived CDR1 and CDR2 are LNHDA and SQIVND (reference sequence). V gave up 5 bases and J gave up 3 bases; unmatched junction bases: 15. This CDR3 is CASSDRQGRVNYYNEQFF. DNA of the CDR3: TGTGCCAGTAGTGATCGACAGGGGCGCGTGAATTACTACAATGAGCAGTTCTTC.

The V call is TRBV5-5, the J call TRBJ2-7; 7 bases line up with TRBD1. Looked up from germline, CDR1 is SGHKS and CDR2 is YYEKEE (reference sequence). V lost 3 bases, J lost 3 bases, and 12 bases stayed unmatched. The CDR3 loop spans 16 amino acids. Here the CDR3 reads CASSSDRPQPNYEQYF. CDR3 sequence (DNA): TGTGCCAGCAGCTCGGACAGGCCCCAACCTAACTACGAGCAGTACTTC.

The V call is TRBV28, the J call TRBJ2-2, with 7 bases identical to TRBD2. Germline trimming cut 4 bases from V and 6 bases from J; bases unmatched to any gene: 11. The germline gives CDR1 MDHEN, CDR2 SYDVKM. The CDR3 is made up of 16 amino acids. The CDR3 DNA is TGTGCCAGCAGTTCTAGTGGGACTAATCGGGCCGGGGAGCTGTTTTTT. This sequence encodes CASSSSGTNRAGELFF.

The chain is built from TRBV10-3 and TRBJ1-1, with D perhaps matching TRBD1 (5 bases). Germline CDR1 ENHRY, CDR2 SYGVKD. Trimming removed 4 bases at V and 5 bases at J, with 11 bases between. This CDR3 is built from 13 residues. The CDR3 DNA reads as TGTGCCATCAGTGGCCCAGGGAGGACTGAAGCTTTCTTT. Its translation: CAISGPGRTEAFF.